The next 19 T cell receptor beta chains were all read from a single sample in a study of T cell repertoires in cytomegalovirus infection. TCRdb reprocessed the reads via MiXCR and lists one record per CDR3 protein. The table has roughly 640,000 distinct CDR3 sequences, approximately 25% seen once. Sequenced: CD8+ T cells from PBMCs. Receptors were obtained from a human donor in good health (CMV status not recorded). Some clones in this sample may be carry-over from other donors' samples.

In this sample, this clonotype turned up many times. This chain links TRBV7-2 with TRBJ2-5; a possible D gene is TRBD2 (6 bases). The CDR3 length is 17 residues. Trimming pared 3 bases from V and 4 bases from J, leaving 21 bases between. Germline loops: CDR1 SGHTA, CDR2 FQGNSA. The CDR3 DNA sequence: TGTGCCAGCAGCTTTCGGGTCGGGACTTACCTCACAGAGACCCAGTACTTC. Protein sequence: CASSFRVGTYLTETQYF.

In this sample, this clonotype turned up a few times. V gene TRBV28 combines with J gene TRBJ1-1, with TRBD1 identical over 8 bases. J gave up 6 bases and V 1 base, and 7 bases lay outside the gene matches. CDR3 length: 15 amino acids. The germline gives CDR1 MDHEN, CDR2 SYDVKM. CDR3 coding DNA: TGTGCCAGCAGTTTATCCCGGACAGGGAGGGCTGAAGCTTTCTTT. It codes for CASSLSRTGRAEAFF. The full variable domain, its missing parts supplied by reference TRBV28 and TRBJ1-1, is DVKVTQSSRYLVKRTGEKVFLECVQDMDHENMFWYRQDPGLGLRLIYFSYDVKMKEKGDIPEGYSVSREKKERFSLILESASTNQTSMYLCASSLSRTGRAEAFFGQGTRLTVV.

Note on this clonotype: A much larger clone differs from this one at a single base, so this may be a read error. The chain is built from TRBV7-9 and TRBJ2-6, with D unresolved. The CDR3 runs 21 residues. Looked up from germline, CDR1 is SEHNR and CDR2 is FQNEAQ (reference sequence). The ends were cut back, 5 bases at V and 0 bases at J, with 26 bases in the middle. Here the CDR3 DNA reads TGTGCCAGCAGCCTTTTCATATTTGACGAACCAGGATCCTCTGGGGCCAACGTCCTGACTTTC. This translates into CASSLFIFDEPGSSGANVLTF.

As regards this clonotype: One base away lies a much larger clone, so this may be a sequencing read error. The chain employs TRBV14 and TRBJ2-5; TRBD1 matches at 7 bases. Germline loops: CDR1 SGHDN, CDR2 FVKESK. The CDR3 has 14 residues. The CDR3, as DNA: TGTACCAGCAGCCAGAGGGACAGCCAAGAGACCCAGTACTTC. It yields the protein CTSSQRDSQETQYF. Filled out from reference TRBV14 and TRBJ2-5, the complete variable domain reads EAGVTQFPSHSVIEKGQTVTLRCDPISGHDNLYWYRRVMGKEIKFLLHFVKESKQDESGMPNNRFLAERTGGTYSTLKVQPAELEDSGVYFCTSSQRDSQETQYFGPGTRLLVL.

The table lists this clonotype with a few counts. V gene TRBV14 combines with J gene TRBJ2-1, with unresolved D. V shed 0 bases and J shed 15 bases, with 12 bases lying between them. The CDR3 spans 12 residues. Germline values: CDR1 SGHDN, CDR2 FVKESK. The CDR3 is CASSQDSRRRFF. The CDR3 region has the DNA TGTGCCAGCAGCCAAGATTCCCGCCGAAGGTTCTTC.

Ten or more counts support this clonotype. V and J are TRBV4-1 and TRBJ2-1; the D is unclear. The V and J ends lost 0 bases and 13 bases respectively, with 10 bases between them. Germline V gene sequence: CDR1 MGHRA, CDR2 YSYEKL. The CDR3 is 12 amino acids. The CDR3 coding sequence is TGCGCCAGCAGCCAAGAATCCCCCGCTCAGTTCTTC. Translated: CASSQESPAQFF.

The rearrangement joins TRBV29-1 to TRBJ2-3, with 8 bases aligning to TRBD1. CDR3 size: 14 residues. After removal of 5 bases from V and 2 bases from J, the junction contained 6 bases not matched to a gene. Germline CDR1 SQVTM, CDR2 ANQGSEA. The CDR3 DNA sequence: TGCAGCGTTTTCGGGACAGGCCTCACAGATACGCAGTATTTT. The encoded protein is CSVFGTGLTDTQYF.

V usage is TRBV4-2 and J usage is TRBJ1-1; 7 bases line up with TRBD1. Trimming removed 1 base from V and 0 bases from J; junction bases left unmatched: 5. CDR1 and CDR2 from the germline V gene are LGHNA and YNFKEQ. The CDR3 is 16 amino acids. The CDR3, as DNA: TGTGCCAGCAGCCAAGCAAGGACAGGCGTGAACACTGAAGCTTTCTTT. Translation: CASSQARTGVNTEAFF.

This rearrangement joins TRBV20-1 to TRBJ2-3, with 8 bases aligning to TRBD2. The CDR3 contains 15 residues. Germline V lookup: CDR1 DFQATT, CDR2 SNEGSKA (reference sequence). CDR3 sequence: CSLAGGGLYTDTQYF. The CDR3 nucleotides are TGCAGCTTAGCAGGCGGGGGGCTTTACACAGATACGCAGTATTTT.

V is TRBV2 and J is TRBJ2-4, with 8 bases lining up with TRBD1. Per germline, CDR1 SNHLY and CDR2 FYNNEI. J was trimmed by 6 bases and V by 7 bases; bases with no gene match: 2. The CDR3 sequence is 12 residues long. CDR3 sequence reads: CASIGQGNIQYF. As DNA, the CDR3 is TGTGCCAGCATAGGACAGGGAAACATTCAGTACTTC.

A few counts support this clonotype. The J gene is TRBJ2-2, the V gene TRBV4-3, with D perhaps TRBD1 (6 bases). This CDR3 region has 17 residues. Germline V gene data show CDR1 as LGHNA and CDR2 as YSLEER. V lost 1 base to trimming and J lost 6 bases, with 18 bases between them. CDR3 nucleotide sequence: TGCGCCAGCAGCCAAGTAATAACAGGGAATTACCCCGGGGAGCTGTTTTTT. This gives the protein CASSQVITGNYPGELFF.

This clonotype was counted ten times or more. The rearrangement uses TRBV12-3 or TRBV12-4 and TRBJ2-1; 8 positions agree with TRBD1. The CDR3 loop spans 16 amino acids. J lost 4 bases, V lost 2 bases, and 7 bases had no gene match. The CDR3 DNA reads TGTGCCAGCAGTTTAAGGCAGGGGGCGGGATACAATGAGCAGTTCTTC. As protein: CASSLRQGAGYNEQFF.

The chain links TRBV9 to TRBJ2-1; the match to TRBD2 covers 7 bases. The length of the CDR3 is 18 residues. Unmatched junction bases numbered 13, after V lost 4 bases and J lost 0 bases. Germline lookup yields CDR1 SGDLS and CDR2 YYNGEE. DNA of the CDR3: TGTGCCAGCAGCCCCCAGGGAGAGCGGGGTGTCTCCTACAATGAGCAGTTCTTC. Translated, it gives CASSPQGERGVSYNEQFF.

In this sample, this clonotype turned up many times. The chain couples TRBV28 to TRBJ2-1; perhaps TRBD1 as D (5 bases). The length of the CDR3 is 15 residues. Trimming took 6 bases from V and 0 from J, leaving 12 bases between them. From germline, CDR1 is MDHEN and CDR2 SYDVKM. The CDR3 loop is CASRSETDSYNEQFF. The CDR3 region has the DNA TGTGCCAGCAGATCAGAGACAGACTCCTACAATGAGCAGTTCTTC.

This clonotype turned up a few times. V is TRBV7-2 and J is TRBJ1-2; D unclear. This CDR3 has 13 amino acids. Trimming stripped 3 bases from V and 4 bases from J, with 9 bases between. Germline lookup yields CDR1 SGHTA and CDR2 FQGNSA. CDR3 sequence: CASSFRNLYGYTF. Written as DNA, the CDR3 is TGTGCCAGCAGCTTCAGGAATCTCTATGGCTACACCTTC.

This clonotype was counted a few times. The chain has TRBV5-4 and TRBJ2-7; 8 bases fit TRBD1. This CDR3 contains 14 residues. Trimming removed 0 bases from V and 2 bases from J; junction bases left unmatched: 1. CDR1 and CDR2 from the germline V gene are SGHNT and YYREEE (reference sequence). Here the CDR3 DNA reads TGTGCCAGCAGCTTGGGGGACAGGACCTACGAGCAGTACGTC. Its translation: CASSLGDRTYEQYV.

The genes are TRBV23-1 and TRBJ2-1; no definite D call. Being an ORF, TRBV23-1 has a function that is uncertain. The V end was cut by 0 bases, the J end by 6 bases, with 6 bases between. The CDR3 is 13 amino acids. CDR3 sequence: CASSQSRPNEQFF. The DNA for the CDR3 is TGCGCCAGCAGTCAATCGAGGCCCAATGAGCAGTTCTTC.

This clonotype occurred a few times. The chain recombines TRBV28 with TRBJ2-6, with TRBD1 identical over 8 bases. The CDR3 consists of 18 residues. Germline values: CDR1 MDHEN, CDR2 SYDVKM. The ends lost 6 bases at V and 2 bases at J; junction bases unmatched: 12. The DNA for the CDR3 is TGTGCCAGCAGCTCCATGGACAGGGTTCAGGCTGGGGCCAACGTCCTGACTTTC. Its translation: CASSSMDRVQAGANVLTF.

CDR3 loop: CATSEPGDIIHGEAFF. The DNA for the CDR3 is TGTGCCACCAGCGAACCAGGGGACATCATACACGGTGAAGCTTTCTTT. This sequence joins TRBV15 and TRBJ1-1; a possible D gene is TRBD1 (6 bases). The CDR3 is 16 residues long. CDR1 and CDR2 from the germline V gene are LNHNV and YYDKDF (reference sequence). The V end lost 5 bases, the J end lost 7 bases, and 23 bases lay between the germline ends.